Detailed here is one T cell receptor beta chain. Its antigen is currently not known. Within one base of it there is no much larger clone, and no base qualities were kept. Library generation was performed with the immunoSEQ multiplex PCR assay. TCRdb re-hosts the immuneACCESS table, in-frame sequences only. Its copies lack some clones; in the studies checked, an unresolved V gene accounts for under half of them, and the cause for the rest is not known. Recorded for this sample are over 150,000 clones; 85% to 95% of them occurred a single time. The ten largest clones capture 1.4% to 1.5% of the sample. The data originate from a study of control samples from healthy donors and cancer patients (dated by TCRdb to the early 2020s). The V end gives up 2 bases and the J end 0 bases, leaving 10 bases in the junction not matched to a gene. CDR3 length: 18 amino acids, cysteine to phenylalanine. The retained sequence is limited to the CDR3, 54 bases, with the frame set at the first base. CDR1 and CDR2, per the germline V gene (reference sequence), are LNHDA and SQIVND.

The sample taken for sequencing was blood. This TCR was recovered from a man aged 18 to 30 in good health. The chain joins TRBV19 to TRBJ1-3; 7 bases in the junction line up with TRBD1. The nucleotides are TGTGCCAGTAGTATACGGACGGGACAGTTTTTCTCTGGAAACACCATATATTTT. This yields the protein CASSIRTGQFFSGNTIYF.